This is a list of T cell receptor beta chains from one sample in a study of control samples from healthy donors and cancer patients. Profiled with immunoSEQ multiplex PCR; TCRdb holds only in-frame clones, not every one. The repertoire has about 54,000 clones, around 96% of them found once; the top ten carry around 1.9%. The sample taken for sequencing was blood. The source of these receptors is a woman aged 25-40 years in good health. CDR3s leave out the opening cysteine and the closing phenylalanine or tryptophan. Clone size is stated in some rows and not others, as once, few, many or a class when expanded.

>TRBV21-1|-|TRBJ2-5
ASTRDRLGETQY
>TRBV28|-|TRBJ1-5
ASSPPPRGAGNQPQH
>TRBV3-1/TRBV3-2|once|TRBJ1-3
ASSQDQFAATYDGNTIY
>TRBV6-5|-|TRBJ1-6
ASRYSYNSPLH
>TRBV6-6|-|TRBJ2-7
ASGPNPRDYSYEQY
>TRBV7-2|-|TRBJ1-5
ASSLGLQPQH
>TRBV6-1|-|TRBJ2-7
ASSDRDSVSYEQY
>TRBV20-1|-|TRBJ2-5
SAREETQY
>TRBV9|-|TRBJ2-2
ASSVESGVTGELF
>TRBV4-1|-|TRBJ2-1
ASSQVPGRSDEQF
>TRBV6-2/TRBV6-3|-|TRBJ2-2
ASSYPGSVAGELF
>TRBV4-1|-|TRBJ2-7
ASSQDFGSGTTYEQY
>TRBV12-3/TRBV12-4|-|TRBJ2-7
ASSFGGAYEQY
>TRBV7-3|-|TRBJ2-1
ASSLTSGDNEQF
>TRBV2|-|TRBJ1-6
ASRDRGGYSPLH
>TRBV5-1|-|TRBJ2-7
ASRGLAETYEQY
>TRBV28|-|TRBJ2-2
ASSLTAGTGGVGELF
>TRBV19|once|TRBJ2-3
ASSIPTGGSTDTQY
>TRBV28|once|TRBJ1-5
ASSPVQGGGRYSNQPQH
>TRBV27|-|TRBJ1-1
ASSLGTGAEAF
>TRBV4-1|once|TRBJ2-7
ASSQDRTSIKRYEQY
>TRBV7-6|-|TRBJ2-1
ASSPGQGYNEQF
>TRBV11-2|-|TRBJ2-2
ASSLASGPTNTGELF
>TRBV10-2|-|TRBJ2-1
ASSDSGRASNEQF
>TRBV10-3|few|TRBJ1-1
AIRKGQGAGSPEAF
>TRBV3-1/TRBV3-2|-|TRBJ2-7
ASSLRTKGEQY
>TRBV2|-|TRBJ2-3
ASSGLLAGVDTQY
>TRBV6-5|-|TRBJ1-5
ASSSLRDMPQH
>TRBV4-1|few|TRBJ1-5
ASSQDPGAAGNQPQH
>TRBV5-1|-|TRBJ2-2
ASSSGQGNTGELF
>TRBV14|-|TRBJ2-1
ASSQIISLAGVGPSYNEQF
>TRBV6-5|-|TRBJ2-1
ASVRQVSYNEQF
>TRBV10-3|-|TRBJ2-5
AISVSGSETQY
>TRBV20-1|-|TRBJ1-1
SATPGGKAF
>TRBV2|-|TRBJ1-4
ASSAQGTTEKLF
>TRBV6-5|-|TRBJ1-4
ASGYRQDLNEKLF
>TRBV2|-|TRBJ2-5
ASKRGSGTQETQY
>TRBV7-9|-|TRBJ2-1
ASSFGLAGADEQF
>TRBV6-5|-|TRBJ1-5
ASSYLNQPQH
>TRBV19|-|TRBJ1-2
ASSIKGLNYGYT
>TRBV27|-|TRBJ1-5
ASSSDPYQPQH
>TRBV24-1|-|TRBJ1-2
ATSPGTGAGGYT
>TRBV28|-|TRBJ1-5
ASNGEVQPQH
>TRBV11-3|-|TRBJ2-1
ASSSTGTSAYNEQF
>TRBV11-2|-|TRBJ2-1
ASSSGGGTSPYNEQF
>TRBV4-1|-|TRBJ2-3
ASSQEGFSTDTQY